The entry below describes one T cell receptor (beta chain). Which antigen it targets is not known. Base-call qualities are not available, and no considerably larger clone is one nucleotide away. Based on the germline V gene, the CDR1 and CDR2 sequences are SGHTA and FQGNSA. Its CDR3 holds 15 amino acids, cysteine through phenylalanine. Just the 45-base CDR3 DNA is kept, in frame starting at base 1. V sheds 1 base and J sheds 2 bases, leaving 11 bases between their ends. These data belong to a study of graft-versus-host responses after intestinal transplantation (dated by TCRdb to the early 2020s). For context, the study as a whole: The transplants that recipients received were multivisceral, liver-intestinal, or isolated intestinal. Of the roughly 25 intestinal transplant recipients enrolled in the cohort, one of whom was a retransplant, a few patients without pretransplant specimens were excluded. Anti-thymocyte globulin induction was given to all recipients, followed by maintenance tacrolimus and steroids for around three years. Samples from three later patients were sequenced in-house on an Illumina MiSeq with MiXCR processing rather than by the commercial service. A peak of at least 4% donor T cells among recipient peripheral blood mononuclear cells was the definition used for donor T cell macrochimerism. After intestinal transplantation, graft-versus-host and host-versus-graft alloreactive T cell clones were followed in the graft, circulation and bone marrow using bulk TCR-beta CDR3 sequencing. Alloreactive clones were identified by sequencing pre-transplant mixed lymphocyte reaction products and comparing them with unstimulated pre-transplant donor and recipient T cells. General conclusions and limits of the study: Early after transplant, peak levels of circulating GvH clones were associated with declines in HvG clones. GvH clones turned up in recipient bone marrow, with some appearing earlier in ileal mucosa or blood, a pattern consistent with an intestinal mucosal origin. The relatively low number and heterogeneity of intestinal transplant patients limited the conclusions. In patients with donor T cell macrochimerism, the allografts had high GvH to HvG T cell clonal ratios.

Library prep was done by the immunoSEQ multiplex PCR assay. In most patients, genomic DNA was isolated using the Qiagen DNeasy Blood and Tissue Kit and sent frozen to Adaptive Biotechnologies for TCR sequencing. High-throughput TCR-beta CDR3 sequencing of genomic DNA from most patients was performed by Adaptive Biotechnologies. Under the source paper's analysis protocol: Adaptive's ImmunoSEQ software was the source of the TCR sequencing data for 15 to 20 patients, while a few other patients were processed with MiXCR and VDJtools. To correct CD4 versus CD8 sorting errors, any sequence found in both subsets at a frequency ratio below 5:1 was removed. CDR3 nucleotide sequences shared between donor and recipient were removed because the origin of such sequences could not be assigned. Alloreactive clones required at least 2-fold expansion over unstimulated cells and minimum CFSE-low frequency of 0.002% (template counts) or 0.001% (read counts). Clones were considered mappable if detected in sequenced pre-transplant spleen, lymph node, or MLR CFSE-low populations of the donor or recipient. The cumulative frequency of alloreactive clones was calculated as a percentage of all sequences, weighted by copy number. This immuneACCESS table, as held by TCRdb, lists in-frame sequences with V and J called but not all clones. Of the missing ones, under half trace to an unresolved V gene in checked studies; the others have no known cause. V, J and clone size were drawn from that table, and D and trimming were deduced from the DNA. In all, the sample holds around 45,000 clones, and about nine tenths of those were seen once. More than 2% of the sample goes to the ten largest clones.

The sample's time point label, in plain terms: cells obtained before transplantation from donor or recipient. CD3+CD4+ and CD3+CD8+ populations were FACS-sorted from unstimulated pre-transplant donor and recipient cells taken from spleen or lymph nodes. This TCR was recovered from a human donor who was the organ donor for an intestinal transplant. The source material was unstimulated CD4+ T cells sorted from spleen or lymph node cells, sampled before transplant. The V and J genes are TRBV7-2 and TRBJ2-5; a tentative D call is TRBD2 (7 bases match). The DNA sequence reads TGTGCCAGCAGCTTAGTGAGGGGGGGGCAAGAGACCCAGTACTTC. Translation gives CASSLVRGGQETQYF.